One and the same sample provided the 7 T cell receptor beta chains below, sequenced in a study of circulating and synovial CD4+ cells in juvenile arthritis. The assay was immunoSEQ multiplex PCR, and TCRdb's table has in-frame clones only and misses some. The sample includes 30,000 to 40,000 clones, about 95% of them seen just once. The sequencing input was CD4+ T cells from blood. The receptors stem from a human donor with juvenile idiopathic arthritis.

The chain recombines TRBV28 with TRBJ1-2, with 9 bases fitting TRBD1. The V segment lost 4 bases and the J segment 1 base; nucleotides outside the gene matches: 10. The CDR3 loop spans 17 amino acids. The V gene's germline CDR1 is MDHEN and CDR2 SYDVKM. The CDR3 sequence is CASSSSPGTGNNYGYTF. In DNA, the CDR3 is TGTGCCAGCAGTTCTTCTCCCGGGACAGGGAATAACTATGGCTACACCTTC.

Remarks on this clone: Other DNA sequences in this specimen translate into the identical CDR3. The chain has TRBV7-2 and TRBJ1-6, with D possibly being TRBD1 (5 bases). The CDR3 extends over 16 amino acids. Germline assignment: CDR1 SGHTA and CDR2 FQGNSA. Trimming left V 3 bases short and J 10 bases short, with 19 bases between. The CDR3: CASSLLGQSLVSPLHF. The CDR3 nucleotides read TGTGCCAGCAGCTTGCTGGGGCAGTCCCTAGTCTCACCCCTCCACTTT.

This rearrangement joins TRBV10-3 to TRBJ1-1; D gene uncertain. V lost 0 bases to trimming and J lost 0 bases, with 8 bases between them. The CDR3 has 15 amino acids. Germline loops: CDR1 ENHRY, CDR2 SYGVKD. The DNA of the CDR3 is TGTGCCATCAGTGAGTCGACACCCATGAACACTGAAGCTTTCTTT. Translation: CAISESTPMNTEAFF.

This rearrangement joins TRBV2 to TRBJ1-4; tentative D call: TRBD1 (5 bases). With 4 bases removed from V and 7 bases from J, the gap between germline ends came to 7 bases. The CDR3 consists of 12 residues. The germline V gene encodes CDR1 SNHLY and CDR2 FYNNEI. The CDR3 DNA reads TGTGCCAGCAGTGTCAGGGTTGAAAAACTGTTTTTT. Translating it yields CASSVRVEKLFF.

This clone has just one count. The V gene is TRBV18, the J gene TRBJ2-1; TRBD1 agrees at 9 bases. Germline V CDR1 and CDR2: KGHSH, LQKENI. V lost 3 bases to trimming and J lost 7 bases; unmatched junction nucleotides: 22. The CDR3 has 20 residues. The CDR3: CASSPSVDRGKRPTKNEQFF. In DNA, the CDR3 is TGTGCCAGCTCACCTTCTGTGGACAGGGGAAAGAGACCAACCAAAAATGAGCAGTTCTTC.

The CDR3 loop reads CAWSFQGALGYTF. The CDR3 region has the DNA TGTGCCTGGAGTTTCCAGGGGGCGCTGGGCTACACCTTC. The chain links TRBV30 to TRBJ1-2; 8 bases agree with TRBD1. From germline, CDR1 is GTSNPN and CDR2 SVGIG (reference sequence). With V trimmed by 2 bases and J by 8 bases, 7 bases remained unmatched. The CDR3 loop spans 13 amino acids.

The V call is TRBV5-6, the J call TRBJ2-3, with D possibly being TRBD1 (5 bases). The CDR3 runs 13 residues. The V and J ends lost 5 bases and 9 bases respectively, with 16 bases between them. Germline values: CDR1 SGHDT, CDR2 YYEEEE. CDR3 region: CASRNTPQGTQYF. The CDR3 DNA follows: TGTGCCAGCAGAAATACCCCGCAGGGCACGCAGTATTTT.